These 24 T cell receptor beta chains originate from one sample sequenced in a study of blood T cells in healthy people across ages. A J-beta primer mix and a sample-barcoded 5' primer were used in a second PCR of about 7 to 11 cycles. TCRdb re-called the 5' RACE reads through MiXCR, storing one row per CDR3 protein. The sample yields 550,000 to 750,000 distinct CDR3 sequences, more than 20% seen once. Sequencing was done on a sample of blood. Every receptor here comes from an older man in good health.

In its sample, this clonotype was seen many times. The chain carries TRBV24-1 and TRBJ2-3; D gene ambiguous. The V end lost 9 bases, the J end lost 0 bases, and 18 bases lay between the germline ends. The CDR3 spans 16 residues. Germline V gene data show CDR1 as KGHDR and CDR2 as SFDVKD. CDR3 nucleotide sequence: TGTGCCACCCAATTCTTGGCCGCAACGAGCACAGATACGCAGTATTTT. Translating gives CATQFLAATSTDTQYF.

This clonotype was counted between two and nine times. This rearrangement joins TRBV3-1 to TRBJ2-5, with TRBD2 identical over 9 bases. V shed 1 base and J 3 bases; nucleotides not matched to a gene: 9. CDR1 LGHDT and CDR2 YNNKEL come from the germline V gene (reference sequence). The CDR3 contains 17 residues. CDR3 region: CASSQAIGVAGEETQYF. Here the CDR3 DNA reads TGTGCCAGCAGCCAAGCGATCGGGGTAGCGGGAGAAGAGACCCAGTACTTC.

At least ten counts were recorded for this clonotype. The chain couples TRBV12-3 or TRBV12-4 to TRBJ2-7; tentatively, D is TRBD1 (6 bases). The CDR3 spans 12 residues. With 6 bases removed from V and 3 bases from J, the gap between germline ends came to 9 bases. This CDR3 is CASRQGRYEQYF. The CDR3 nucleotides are TGTGCCAGCAGACAGGGCCGCTACGAGCAGTACTTC.

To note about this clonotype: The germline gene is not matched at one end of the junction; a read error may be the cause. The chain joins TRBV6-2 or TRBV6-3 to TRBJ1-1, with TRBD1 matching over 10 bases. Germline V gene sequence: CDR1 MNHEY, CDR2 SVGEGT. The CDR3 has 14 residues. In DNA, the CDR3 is TGTGCCAGCATTAAGACAGGGGGCTACACTGAAGCCTTCTTT. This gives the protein CASIKTGGYTEAFF.

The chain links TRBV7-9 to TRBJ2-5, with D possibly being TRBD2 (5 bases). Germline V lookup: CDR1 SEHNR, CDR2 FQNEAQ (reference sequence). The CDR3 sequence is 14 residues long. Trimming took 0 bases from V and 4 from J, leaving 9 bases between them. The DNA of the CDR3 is TGTGCCAGCAGCTTAGCGGAGGTGGGAGAGACCCAGTACTTC. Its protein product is CASSLAEVGETQYF. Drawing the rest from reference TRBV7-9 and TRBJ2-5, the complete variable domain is DTGVSQNPRHKITKRGQNVTFRCDPISEHNRLYWYRQTLGQGPEFLTYFQNEAQLEKSRLLSDRFSAERPKGSFSTLEIQRTEQGDSAMYLCASSLAEVGETQYFGPGTRLLVL.

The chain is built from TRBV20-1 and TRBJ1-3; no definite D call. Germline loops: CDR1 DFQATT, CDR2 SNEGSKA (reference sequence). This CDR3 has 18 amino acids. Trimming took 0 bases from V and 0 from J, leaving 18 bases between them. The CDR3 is CSARDRASYLSSGNTIYF. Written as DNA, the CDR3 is TGCAGTGCTAGAGATCGGGCATCATACCTGAGCTCTGGAAACACCATATATTTT.

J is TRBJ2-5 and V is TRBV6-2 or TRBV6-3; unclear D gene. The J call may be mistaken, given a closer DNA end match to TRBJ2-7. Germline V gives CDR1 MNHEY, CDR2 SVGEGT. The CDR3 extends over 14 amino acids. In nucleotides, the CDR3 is TGTGCCAGCAGCAATTACAGAACTAACTACGAGCAGTACTTC. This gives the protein CASSNYRTNYEQYF.

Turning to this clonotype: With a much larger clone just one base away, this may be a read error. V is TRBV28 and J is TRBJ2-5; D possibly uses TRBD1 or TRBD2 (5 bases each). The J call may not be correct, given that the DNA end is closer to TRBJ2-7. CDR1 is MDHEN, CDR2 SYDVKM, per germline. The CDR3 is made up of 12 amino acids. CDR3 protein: CASRLIGTEQYF. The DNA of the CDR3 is TGTGCCAGCAGGTTAATAGGGACCGAGCAGTACTTC.

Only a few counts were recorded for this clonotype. The CDR3 reads CASSRTGRSSYEQYF. The CDR3 coding sequence is TGTGCCAGCAGTCGTACAGGGCGGAGCTCCTACGAGCAGTACTTC. The genes are TRBV27 and TRBJ2-1; tentatively, D is TRBD1 (6 bases). The J call is uncertain, as TRBJ2-7 better fits the DNA end. From germline, CDR1 is MNHEY and CDR2 SMNVEV (reference sequence). This CDR3 is 15 amino acids long.

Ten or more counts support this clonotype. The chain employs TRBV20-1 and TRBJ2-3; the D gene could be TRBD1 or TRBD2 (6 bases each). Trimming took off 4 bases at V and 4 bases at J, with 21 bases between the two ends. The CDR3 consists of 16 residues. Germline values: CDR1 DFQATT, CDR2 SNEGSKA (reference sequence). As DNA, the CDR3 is TGCAGTGCTACCCGGGGGATCAGGGGTGAATCAGATACGCAGTATTTT. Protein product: CSATRGIRGESDTQYF.

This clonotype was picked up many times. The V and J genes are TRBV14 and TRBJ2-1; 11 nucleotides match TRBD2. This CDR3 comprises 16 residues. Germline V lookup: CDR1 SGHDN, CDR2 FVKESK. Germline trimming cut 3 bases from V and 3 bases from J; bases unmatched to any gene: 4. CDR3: CASSHLAGGLYNEQFF. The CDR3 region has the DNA TGTGCCAGCAGCCACTTAGCGGGAGGGCTCTACAATGAGCAGTTCTTC.

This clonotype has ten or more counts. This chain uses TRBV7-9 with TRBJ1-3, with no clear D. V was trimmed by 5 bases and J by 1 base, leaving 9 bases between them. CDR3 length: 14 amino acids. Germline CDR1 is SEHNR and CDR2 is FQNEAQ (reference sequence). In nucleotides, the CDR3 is TGTGCCAGCAGCAGAAGAGAGTCTGGAAACACCATATATTTT. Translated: CASSRRESGNTIYF.

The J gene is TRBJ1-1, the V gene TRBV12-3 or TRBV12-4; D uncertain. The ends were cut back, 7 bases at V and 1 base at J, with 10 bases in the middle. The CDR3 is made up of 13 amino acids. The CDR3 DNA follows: TGTGCCAGCAATCCGCAGGAGAACACTGAAGCTTTCTTT. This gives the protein CASNPQENTEAFF.

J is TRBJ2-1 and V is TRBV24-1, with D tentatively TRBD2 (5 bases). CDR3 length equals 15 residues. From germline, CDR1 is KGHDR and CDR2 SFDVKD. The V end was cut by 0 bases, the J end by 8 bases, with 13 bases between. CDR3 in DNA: TGTGCCACCAGTGATTTGTGGGCTAGCAGCCATGAGCAGTTCTTC. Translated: CATSDLWASSHEQFF.

The CDR3 nucleotides read TGCGCCAGCAGCACTAATGGGGGGACGAATGAGCAGTTCTTC. Translation gives CASSTNGGTNEQFF. The gene calls are TRBV5-1 and TRBJ2-1, with D possibly being TRBD2 (6 bases). The germline V gene encodes CDR1 SGHRS and CDR2 YFSETQ. V lost 4 bases to trimming and J lost 7 bases, with 15 bases between them. The CDR3 is 14 residues long.

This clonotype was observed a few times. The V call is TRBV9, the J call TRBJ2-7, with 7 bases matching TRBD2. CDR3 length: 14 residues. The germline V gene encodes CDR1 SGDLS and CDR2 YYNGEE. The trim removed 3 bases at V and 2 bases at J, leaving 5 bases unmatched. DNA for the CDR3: TGTGCCAGCAGCGCCAGGGACTACCCCTACGAGCAGTACTTC. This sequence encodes CASSARDYPYEQYF.

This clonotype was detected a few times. For the CDR3, the DNA is TGTGCCAGCAGCAACGAGGGGGCAGTCCAAGAGACCCAGTACTTC. Its protein is CASSNEGAVQETQYF. The chain is built from TRBV5-4 and TRBJ2-5; TRBD1 matches at 7 bases. CDR1 is SGHNT, CDR2 YYREEE, per germline (reference sequence). The junction had 7 bases not matched to a gene; V was cut back by 4 bases and J by 1 base. CDR3 size: 15 residues.

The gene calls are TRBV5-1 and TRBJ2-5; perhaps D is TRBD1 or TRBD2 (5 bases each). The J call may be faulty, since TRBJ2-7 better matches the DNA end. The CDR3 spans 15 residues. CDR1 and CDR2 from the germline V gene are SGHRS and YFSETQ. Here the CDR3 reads CASSLEAGSTYEQYF. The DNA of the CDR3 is TGCGCCAGCAGCTTGGAGGCAGGGAGCACCTACGAGCAGTACTTC.

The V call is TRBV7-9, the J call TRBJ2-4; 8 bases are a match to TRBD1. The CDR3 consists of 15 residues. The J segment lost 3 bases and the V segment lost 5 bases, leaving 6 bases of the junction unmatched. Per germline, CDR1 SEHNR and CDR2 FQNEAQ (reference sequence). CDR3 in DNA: TGTGCCAGCAGCACCGGACAGGGAGACAAAAACATTCAGTACTTC. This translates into CASSTGQGDKNIQYF.

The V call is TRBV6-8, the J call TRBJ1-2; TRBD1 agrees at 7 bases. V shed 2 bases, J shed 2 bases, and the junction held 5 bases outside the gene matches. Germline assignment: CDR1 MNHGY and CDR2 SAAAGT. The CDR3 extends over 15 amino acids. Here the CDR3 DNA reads TGTGCCAGCAGTTACGAGGGACAGAGGAACTATGGCTACACCTTC. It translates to CASSYEGQRNYGYTF.

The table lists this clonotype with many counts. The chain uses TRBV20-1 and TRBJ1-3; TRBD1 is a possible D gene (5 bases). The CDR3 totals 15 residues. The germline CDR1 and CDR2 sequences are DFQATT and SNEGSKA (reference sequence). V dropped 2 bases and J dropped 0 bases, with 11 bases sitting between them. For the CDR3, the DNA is TGCAGTGCTAGACCAGGGCGCCTCTCTGGAAACACCATATATTTT. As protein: CSARPGRLSGNTIYF.

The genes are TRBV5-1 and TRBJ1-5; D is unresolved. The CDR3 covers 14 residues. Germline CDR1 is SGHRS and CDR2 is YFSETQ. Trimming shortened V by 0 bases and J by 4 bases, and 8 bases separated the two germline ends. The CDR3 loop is CASSLDRENQPQHF. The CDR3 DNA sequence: TGCGCCAGCAGCTTGGACAGAGAAAATCAGCCCCAGCATTTT.

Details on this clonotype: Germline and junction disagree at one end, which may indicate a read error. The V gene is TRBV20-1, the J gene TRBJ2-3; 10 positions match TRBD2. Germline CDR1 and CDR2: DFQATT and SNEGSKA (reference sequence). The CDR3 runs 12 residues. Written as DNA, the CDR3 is TGCAATGCTAGCGGGAGTACAGATACGCAGTATTTT. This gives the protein CNASGSTDTQYF.

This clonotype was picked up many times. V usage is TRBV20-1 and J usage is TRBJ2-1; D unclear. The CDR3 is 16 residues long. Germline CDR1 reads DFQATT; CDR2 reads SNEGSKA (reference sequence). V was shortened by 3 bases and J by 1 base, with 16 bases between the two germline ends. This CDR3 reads CSARALGQPSYNEQFF. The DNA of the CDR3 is TGCAGTGCTAGGGCCCTAGGTCAACCTTCCTACAATGAGCAGTTCTTC.